This T cell receptor (beta chain) emerged from a study of blood T cell repertoires in COVID-19. As for the study in general: PBMCs, B-cell-depleted T cells, or T cells provided the cDNA or gDNA that made up the material.

Profiling relied on immunoSEQ multiplex PCR, and the TCRdb table lists in-frame clones only, not all of them. The sample holds hundreds of thousands of clones; approximately 84% are singletons and the top ten take around 10%. V was shortened by 1 base and J by 2 bases, with 11 bases between the two germline ends. The V gene's germline CDR1 is SGHRS and CDR2 YFSETQ. The length of the CDR3 is 15 residues. This chain connects TRBV5-1 to TRBJ2-3; a weak D match, TRBD2 (5 bases). The sequenced sample consisted of peripheral blood. This clonotype originated in a man aged 50-60 years with COVID-19, enrolled during active disease. The DNA for the CDR3 is TGCGCCAGCAGCTTGTTTGGCGGGTACACAGATACGCAGTATTTT. Translating gives CASSLFGGYTDTQYF.